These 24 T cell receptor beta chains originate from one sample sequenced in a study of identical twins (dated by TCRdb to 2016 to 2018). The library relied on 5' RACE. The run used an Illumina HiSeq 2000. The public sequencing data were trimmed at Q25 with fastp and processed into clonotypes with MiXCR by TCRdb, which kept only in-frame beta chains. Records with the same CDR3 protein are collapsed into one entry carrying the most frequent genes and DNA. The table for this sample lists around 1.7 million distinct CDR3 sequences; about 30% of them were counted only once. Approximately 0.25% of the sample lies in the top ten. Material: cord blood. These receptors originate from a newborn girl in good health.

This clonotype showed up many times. The CDR3 loop reads CASSRQGYNYGYTF. CDR3 nucleotides: TGTGCCAGCAGCCGACAGGGGTATAACTATGGCTACACCTTC. V is TRBV6-5 and J is TRBJ1-2; 8 bases fit TRBD1. Looked up from germline, CDR1 is MNHEY and CDR2 is SVGAGI. The CDR3 consists of 14 residues. With V trimmed by 6 bases and J by 1 base, 4 bases remained unmatched.

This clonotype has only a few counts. CDR3 sequence reads: CASSLPPRYNEQFF. CDR3 DNA: TGTGCCAGCAGCCTCCCTCCCAGATACAATGAGCAGTTCTTC. The rearrangement links TRBV7-2 to TRBJ2-1, with unresolved D. Germline CDR1 is SGHTA and CDR2 is FQGNSA. The V end was cut by 5 bases, the J end by 4 bases, with 12 bases between. This CDR3 is 14 amino acids long.

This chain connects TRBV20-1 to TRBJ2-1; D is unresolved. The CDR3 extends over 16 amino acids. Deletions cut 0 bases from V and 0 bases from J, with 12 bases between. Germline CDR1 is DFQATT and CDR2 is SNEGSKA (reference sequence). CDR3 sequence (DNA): TGCAGTGCTAGAGATTACACCGAGACCTCCTACAATGAGCAGTTCTTC. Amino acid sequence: CSARDYTETSYNEQFF.

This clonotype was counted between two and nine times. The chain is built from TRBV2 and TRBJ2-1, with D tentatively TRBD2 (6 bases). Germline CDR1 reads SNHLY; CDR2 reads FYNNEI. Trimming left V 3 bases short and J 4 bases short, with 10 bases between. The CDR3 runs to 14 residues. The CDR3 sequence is CASSEEGIYNEQFF. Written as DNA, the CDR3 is TGTGCCAGCAGTGAGGAGGGGATTTACAATGAGCAGTTCTTC.

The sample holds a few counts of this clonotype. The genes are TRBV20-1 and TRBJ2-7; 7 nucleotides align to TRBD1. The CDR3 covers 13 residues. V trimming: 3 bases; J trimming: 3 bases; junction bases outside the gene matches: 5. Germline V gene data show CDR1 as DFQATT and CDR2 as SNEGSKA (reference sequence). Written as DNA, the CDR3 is TGCAGTGCTAGCTCGGACAGGAACTACGAGCAGTACTTC. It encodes CSASSDRNYEQYF.

In DNA, the CDR3 is TGTGCCAGCAGCCATGGACCGGGACTAGCGGGAGCCGATACGCAGTATTTT. Its translation: CASSHGPGLAGADTQYF. V gene TRBV3-1 combines with J gene TRBJ2-3; 14 bases fit TRBD2. After removal of 3 bases from V and 6 bases from J, the junction contained 8 bases not matched to a gene. Germline-derived CDR1 and CDR2 are LGHDT and YNNKEL (reference sequence). This CDR3 contains 17 residues.

The CDR3 here is CASSLKQGVASTGELFF. The CDR3 nucleotides are TGCGCCAGCAGCCTAAAACAGGGGGTGGCGAGCACCGGGGAGCTGTTTTTT. The chain is built from TRBV5-1 and TRBJ2-2, with 8 bases that match TRBD1. J was trimmed by 4 bases and V by 4 bases; bases with no gene match: 12. CDR1 is SGHRS and CDR2 is YFSETQ in the germline V gene. The length of the CDR3 is 17 residues.

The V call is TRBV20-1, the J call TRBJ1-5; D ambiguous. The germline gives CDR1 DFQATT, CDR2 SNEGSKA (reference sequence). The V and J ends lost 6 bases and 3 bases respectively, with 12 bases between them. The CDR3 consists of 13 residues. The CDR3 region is CSAGQTHNQPQHF. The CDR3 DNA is TGCAGTGCGGGTCAGACCCACAATCAGCCCCAGCATTTT.

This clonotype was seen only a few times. The CDR3, as DNA: TGTGCCAGCAGCGAGGGATACAACAATGAGCAGTTCTTC. Translated, it gives CASSEGYNNEQFF. The J gene is TRBJ2-1, the V gene TRBV14, with D possibly TRBD2 on 5 matching bases. CDR1 is SGHDN and CDR2 is FVKESK in the germline V gene. The V gene lost 5 bases and the J gene lost 5 bases, with 10 bases spanning the gap. The CDR3 loop spans 13 amino acids. The whole variable domain, remainder taken from reference TRBV14 and TRBJ2-1, is EAGVTQFPSHSVIEKGQTVTLRCDPISGHDNLYWYRRVMGKEIKFLLHFVKESKQDESGMPNNRFLAERTGGTYSTLKVQPAELEDSGVYFCASSEGYNNEQFFGPGTRLTVL.

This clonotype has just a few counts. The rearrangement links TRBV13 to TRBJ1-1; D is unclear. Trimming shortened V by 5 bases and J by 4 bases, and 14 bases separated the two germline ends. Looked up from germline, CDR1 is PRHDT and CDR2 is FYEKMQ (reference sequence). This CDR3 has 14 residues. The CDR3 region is CASSPDGLTTEAFF. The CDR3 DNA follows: TGTGCCAGCAGCCCGGACGGCCTCACCACTGAAGCTTTCTTT.

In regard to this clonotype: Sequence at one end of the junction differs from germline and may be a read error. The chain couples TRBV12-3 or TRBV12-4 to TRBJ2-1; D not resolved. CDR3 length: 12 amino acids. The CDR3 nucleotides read TGTGCCGGCAGTTTTGACTACAATGAGCAGTTCTTC. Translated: CAGSFDYNEQFF.

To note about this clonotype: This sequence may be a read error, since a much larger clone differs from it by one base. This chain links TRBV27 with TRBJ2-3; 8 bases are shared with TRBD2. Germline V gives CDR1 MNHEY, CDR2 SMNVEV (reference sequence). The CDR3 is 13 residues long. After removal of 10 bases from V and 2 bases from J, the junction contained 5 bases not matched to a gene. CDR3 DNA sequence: TGTGCCAACATCGGACTAGCCACAGATACGCAGTATTTT. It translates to CANIGLATDTQYF.

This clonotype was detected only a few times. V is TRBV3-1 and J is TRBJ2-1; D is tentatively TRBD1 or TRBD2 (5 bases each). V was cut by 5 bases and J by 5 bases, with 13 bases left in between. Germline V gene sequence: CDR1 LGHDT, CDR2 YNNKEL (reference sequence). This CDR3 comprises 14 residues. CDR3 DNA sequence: TGTGCCAGCAGCGGGGACCATATGAACAATGAGCAGTTCTTC. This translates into CASSGDHMNNEQFF.

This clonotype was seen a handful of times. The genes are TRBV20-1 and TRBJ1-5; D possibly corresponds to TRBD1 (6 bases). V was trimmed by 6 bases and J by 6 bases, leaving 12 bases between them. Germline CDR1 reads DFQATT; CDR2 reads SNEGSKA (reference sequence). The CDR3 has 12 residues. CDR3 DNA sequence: TGCAGTGCAACACAGGGTACTCAGCCCCAGCATTTT. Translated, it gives CSATQGTQPQHF.

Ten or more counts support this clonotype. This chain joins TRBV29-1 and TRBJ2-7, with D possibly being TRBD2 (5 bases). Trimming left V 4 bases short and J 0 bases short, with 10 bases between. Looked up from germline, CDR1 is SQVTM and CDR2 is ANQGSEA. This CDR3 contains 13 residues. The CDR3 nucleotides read TGCAGCGTTGGCGGACTGAACTCCTACGAGCAGTACTTC. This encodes CSVGGLNSYEQYF.

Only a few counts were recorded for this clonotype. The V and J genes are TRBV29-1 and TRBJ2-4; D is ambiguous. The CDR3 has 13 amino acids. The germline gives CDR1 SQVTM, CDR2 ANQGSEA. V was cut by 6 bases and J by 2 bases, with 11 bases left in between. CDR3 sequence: CSVQASTKNIQYF. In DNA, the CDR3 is TGCAGCGTCCAGGCTTCGACCAAAAACATTCAGTACTTC.

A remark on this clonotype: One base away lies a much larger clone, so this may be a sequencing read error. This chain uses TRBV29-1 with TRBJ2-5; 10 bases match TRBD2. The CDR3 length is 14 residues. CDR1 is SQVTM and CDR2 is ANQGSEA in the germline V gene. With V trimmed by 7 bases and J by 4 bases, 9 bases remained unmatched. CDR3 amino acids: CSAVALAGAETQYF. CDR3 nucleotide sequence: TGCAGCGCTGTAGCGCTAGCGGGAGCAGAGACCCAGTACTTC.

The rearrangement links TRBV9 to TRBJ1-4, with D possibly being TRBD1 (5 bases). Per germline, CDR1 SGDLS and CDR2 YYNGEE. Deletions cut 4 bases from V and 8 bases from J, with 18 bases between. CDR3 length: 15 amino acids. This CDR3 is CASSPLRAGIEKLFF. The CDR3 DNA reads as TGTGCCAGCAGCCCACTCAGGGCGGGAATAGAAAAACTGTTTTTT.

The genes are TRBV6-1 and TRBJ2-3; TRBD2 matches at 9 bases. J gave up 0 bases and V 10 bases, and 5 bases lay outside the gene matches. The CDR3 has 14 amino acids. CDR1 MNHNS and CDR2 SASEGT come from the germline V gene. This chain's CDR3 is CAISSGISTDTQYF. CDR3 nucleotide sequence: TGTGCCATCTCTAGCGGGATTAGCACAGATACGCAGTATTTT.

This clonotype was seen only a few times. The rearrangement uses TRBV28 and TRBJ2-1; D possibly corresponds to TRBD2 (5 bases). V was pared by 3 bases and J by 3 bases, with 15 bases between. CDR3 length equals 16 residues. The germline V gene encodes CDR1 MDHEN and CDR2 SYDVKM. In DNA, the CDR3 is TGTGCCAGCAGTTTTTCGAAGCGGATGAACTACAATGAGCAGTTCTTC. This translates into CASSFSKRMNYNEQFF.

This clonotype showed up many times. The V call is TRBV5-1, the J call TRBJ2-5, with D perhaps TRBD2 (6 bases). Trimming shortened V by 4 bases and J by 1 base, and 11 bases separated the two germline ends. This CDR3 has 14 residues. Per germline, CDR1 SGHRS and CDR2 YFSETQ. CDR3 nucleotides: TGCGCCAGCAGCCCAGGGACTCCCCAAGAGACCCAGTACTTC. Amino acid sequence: CASSPGTPQETQYF.

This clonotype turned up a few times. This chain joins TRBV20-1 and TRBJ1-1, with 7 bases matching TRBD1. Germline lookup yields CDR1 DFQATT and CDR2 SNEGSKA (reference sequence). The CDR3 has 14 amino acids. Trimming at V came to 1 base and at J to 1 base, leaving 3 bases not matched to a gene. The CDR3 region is CSARGAGGNTEAFF. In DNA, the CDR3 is TGCAGTGCTAGAGGGGCAGGGGGGAACACTGAAGCTTTCTTT.

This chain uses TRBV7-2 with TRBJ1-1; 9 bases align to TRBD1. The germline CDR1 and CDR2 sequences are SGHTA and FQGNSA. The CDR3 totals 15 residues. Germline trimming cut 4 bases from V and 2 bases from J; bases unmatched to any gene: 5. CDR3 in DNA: TGTGCCAGCAGCTCCCGACAGGGGGGTAACACTGAAGCTTTCTTT. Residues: CASSSRQGGNTEAFF.

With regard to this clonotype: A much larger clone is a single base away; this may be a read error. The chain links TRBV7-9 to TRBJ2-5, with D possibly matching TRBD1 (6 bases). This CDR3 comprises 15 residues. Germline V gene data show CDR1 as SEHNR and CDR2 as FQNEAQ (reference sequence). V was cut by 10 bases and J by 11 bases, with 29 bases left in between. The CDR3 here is CATINTGIRYNEQYF. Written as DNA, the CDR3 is TGTGCCACCATTAATACAGGGATACGTTACAATGAGCAGTACTTC.